These T cell receptor beta chains were read from a single sample in a study of control samples from healthy donors and cancer patients. TCRdb keeps only in-frame clones here, not all; method: immunoSEQ multiplex PCR. The sample yields more than 90,000 clones, around 89% seen once. Sequenced sample: blood. These receptor sequences come from a man aged 25 to 40 in good health. The CDR3 runs from the conserved cysteine through the conserved F or W. A D gene is named only where the DNA matches it firmly. Expanded clones are given a class, and other clones once, few, many or no size at all.

clone_size: few
cdr3_length: 16
d_call: .
j_call: TRBJ2-3
v_call: TRBV5-1
cdr3_aa: CASSLAIQGLADTQYF
cdr3_nt: TGCGCCAGCAGCTTGGCAATTCAAGGGCTGGCAGATACGCAGTATTTT

clone_size: .
cdr3_length: 15
d_call: .
j_call: TRBJ1-2
v_call: TRBV28
cdr3_aa: CASSSFPRDQYGYTF
cdr3_nt: TGTGCCAGCAGTTCTTTCCCCCGGGACCAATATGGCTACACCTTC

clone_size: .
cdr3_length: 13
d_call: TRBD1
j_call: TRBJ2-7
v_call: TRBV5-4
cdr3_aa: CAAARDRREEQYF
cdr3_nt: TGTGCAGCAGCAAGGGACAGGAGGGAGGAGCAGTACTTC

clone_size: .
cdr3_length: 16
d_call: TRBD1
j_call: TRBJ1-2
v_call: TRBV30
cdr3_aa: CAWRHQGAKYDYGYTF
cdr3_nt: TGTGCCTGGAGACACCAGGGGGCTAAATATGACTATGGCTACACCTTC

clone_size: .
cdr3_length: 14
d_call: .
j_call: TRBJ2-5
v_call: TRBV7-2
cdr3_aa: CASSLPSAQETQYF
cdr3_nt: TGTGCCAGCAGCTTACCCAGCGCCCAAGAGACCCAGTACTTC

clone_size: .
cdr3_length: 16
d_call: .
j_call: TRBJ2-3
v_call: TRBV4-3
cdr3_aa: CASSQQDGTSTDTQYF
cdr3_nt: TGCGCCAGCAGCCAGCAGGACGGCACTAGCACAGATACGCAGTATTTT

clone_size: .
cdr3_length: 11
d_call: TRBD2
j_call: TRBJ2-7
v_call: TRBV28
cdr3_aa: CASWEGNQQYF
cdr3_nt: TGTGCCAGTTGGGAGGGCAATCAGCAGTACTTC

clone_size: few
cdr3_length: 12
d_call: .
j_call: TRBJ1-1
v_call: TRBV30
cdr3_aa: CAWDLRYTEAFF
cdr3_nt: TGTGCCTGGGACCTCCGGTACACTGAAGCTTTCTTT

clone_size: .
cdr3_length: 11
d_call: .
j_call: TRBJ1-2
v_call: TRBV30
cdr3_aa: CAWRRTDGYTF
cdr3_nt: TGTGCCTGGAGACGGACGGATGGCTACACCTTC

clone_size: once
cdr3_length: 11
d_call: .
j_call: TRBJ2-7
v_call: TRBV28
cdr3_aa: CASRDSYEQYF
cdr3_nt: TGTGCCAGCAGGGATTCCTACGAGCAGTACTTC

clone_size: .
cdr3_length: 12
d_call: .
j_call: TRBJ1-6
v_call: TRBV5-1
cdr3_aa: CASRDYNSPLHF
cdr3_nt: TGCGCCAGCAGGGACTATAATTCACCCCTCCACTTT

clone_size: .
cdr3_length: 13
d_call: .
j_call: TRBJ2-7
v_call: TRBV7-2
cdr3_aa: CASSPETGREQYF
cdr3_nt: TGTGCCAGCAGCCCTGAAACGGGACGAGAGCAGTACTTC

clone_size: once
cdr3_length: 15
d_call: TRBD1
j_call: TRBJ2-7
v_call: TRBV6-1
cdr3_aa: CASSDEGTGPYEQYF
cdr3_nt: TGTGCCAGCAGTGACGAGGGGACAGGGCCCTACGAGCAGTACTTC

clone_size: .
cdr3_length: 18
d_call: TRBD1
j_call: TRBJ1-1
v_call: TRBV11-2
cdr3_aa: CASSFLRTGGAGNTEAFF
cdr3_nt: TGTGCCAGCAGCTTTCTAAGGACAGGGGGCGCTGGGAACACTGAAGCTTTCTTT

clone_size: .
cdr3_length: 18
d_call: TRBD2
j_call: TRBJ2-1
v_call: TRBV5-1
cdr3_aa: CASSPGLAGERSYNEQFF
cdr3_nt: TGCGCCAGCAGCCCGGGACTAGCGGGGGAACGTTCCTACAATGAGCAGTTCTTC

clone_size: once
cdr3_length: 18
d_call: .
j_call: TRBJ1-3
v_call: TRBV15
cdr3_aa: CATSRGPAGGVSGNTIYF
cdr3_nt: TGTGCCACCAGCAGAGGCCCGGCTGGGGGCGTCTCTGGAAACACCATATATTTT

clone_size: .
cdr3_length: 16
d_call: TRBD1
j_call: TRBJ2-5
v_call: TRBV9
cdr3_aa: CASSDTGGLVPKTQYF
cdr3_nt: TGTGCCAGCAGCGATACAGGGGGTCTAGTCCCGAAGACCCAGTACTTC

clone_size: few
cdr3_length: 14
d_call: .
j_call: TRBJ1-5
v_call: TRBV6-5
cdr3_aa: CASSPRDTIQPQHF
cdr3_nt: TGTGCCAGCAGCCCACGGGACACTATTCAGCCCCAGCATTTT

clone_size: .
cdr3_length: 13
d_call: .
j_call: TRBJ2-5
v_call: TRBV2
cdr3_aa: CASSRPREETQYF
cdr3_nt: TGTGCCAGCAGCAGACCTAGGGAAGAGACCCAGTACTTC

clone_size: .
cdr3_length: 13
d_call: .
j_call: TRBJ1-5
v_call: TRBV12-3/TRBV12-4
cdr3_aa: CAWSSHGNQPQHF
cdr3_nt: TGTGCCTGGTCCAGTCATGGCAATCAGCCCCAGCATTTT

clone_size: .
cdr3_length: 13
d_call: .
j_call: TRBJ1-1
v_call: TRBV7-9
cdr3_aa: CASSWGPPTEAFF
cdr3_nt: TGTGCCAGCAGCTGGGGACCACCCACTGAAGCTTTCTTT

clone_size: .
cdr3_length: 15
d_call: .
j_call: TRBJ1-1
v_call: TRBV19
cdr3_aa: CASSIQTGLKTEAFF
cdr3_nt: TGTGCCAGTAGTATTCAAACAGGGTTGAAGACTGAAGCTTTCTTT

clone_size: few
cdr3_length: 16
d_call: TRBD2
j_call: TRBJ2-2
v_call: TRBV6-2/TRBV6-3
cdr3_aa: CASSSERGRLGGELFF
cdr3_nt: TGTGCCAGCAGTTCCGAGCGGGGGCGCCTGGGCGGGGAGCTGTTTTTT

clone_size: few
cdr3_length: 11
d_call: TRBD2
j_call: TRBJ2-7
v_call: TRBV6-5
cdr3_aa: CASTLGGTQYF
cdr3_nt: TGTGCCAGCACTCTGGGAGGGACGCAGTACTTC

clone_size: few
cdr3_length: 15
d_call: .
j_call: TRBJ2-3
v_call: TRBV9
cdr3_aa: CASSVWSRNTDTQYF
cdr3_nt: TGTGCCAGCAGCGTTTGGTCCAGAAACACAGATACGCAGTATTTT

clone_size: .
cdr3_length: 14
d_call: .
j_call: TRBJ2-3
v_call: TRBV7-8
cdr3_aa: CASSLKRGTDTQYF
cdr3_nt: TGTGCCAGCAGCTTAAAGCGGGGCACAGATACGCAGTATTTT

clone_size: few
cdr3_length: 14
d_call: .
j_call: TRBJ1-2
v_call: TRBV19
cdr3_aa: CATSSEVEIYGYTF
cdr3_nt: TGTGCCACCTCATCTGAGGTTGAAATCTATGGCTACACCTTC

clone_size: .
cdr3_length: 13
d_call: .
j_call: TRBJ1-2
v_call: TRBV19
cdr3_aa: CATSTDIYYGYTF
cdr3_nt: TGTGCCACCTCAACGGACATATACTATGGCTACACCTTC

clone_size: .
cdr3_length: 15
d_call: TRBD2
j_call: TRBJ2-1
v_call: TRBV5-6
cdr3_aa: CASSLVISSGRVPFF
cdr3_nt: TGTGCCAGCAGCTTGGTCATATCTAGCGGGAGGGTACCGTTCTTC

clone_size: .
cdr3_length: 15
d_call: .
j_call: TRBJ2-2
v_call: TRBV5-6
cdr3_aa: CASSSGRANTGELFF
cdr3_nt: TGTGCCAGCAGCTCAGGACGGGCGAACACCGGGGAGCTGTTTTTT

clone_size: .
cdr3_length: 14
d_call: .
j_call: TRBJ2-2
v_call: TRBV10-2
cdr3_aa: CASSPARKTGELFF
cdr3_nt: TGCGCCAGCAGCCCAGCAAGGAAGACCGGGGAGCTGTTTTTT

clone_size: .
cdr3_length: 18
d_call: .
j_call: TRBJ2-1
v_call: TRBV10-1
cdr3_aa: CASSGPNGGLISYNEQFF
cdr3_nt: TGCGCCAGCAGTGGACCCAACGGGGGGCTGATCTCCTACAATGAGCAGTTCTTC

clone_size: .
cdr3_length: 17
d_call: .
j_call: TRBJ1-3
v_call: TRBV4-2
cdr3_aa: CASSQDLVQGTGNTIYF
cdr3_nt: TGTGCCAGCAGCCAAGATCTAGTCCAAGGGACTGGAAACACCATATATTTT

clone_size: .
cdr3_length: 15
d_call: .
j_call: TRBJ2-1
v_call: TRBV29-1
cdr3_aa: CSVERRAATYNEQFF
cdr3_nt: TGCAGCGTTGAGAGGCGGGCTGCGACCTACAATGAGCAGTTCTTC

clone_size: .
cdr3_length: 17
d_call: .
j_call: TRBJ1-6
v_call: TRBV5-4
cdr3_aa: CASSLLEVAGGNSPLHF
cdr3_nt: TGTGCCAGCAGCTTGTTAGAAGTTGCGGGTGGAAATTCACCCCTCCACTTT

clone_size: .
cdr3_length: 15
d_call: TRBD1
j_call: TRBJ1-1
v_call: TRBV20-1
cdr3_aa: CSASTPGQLNTEAFF
cdr3_nt: TGCAGTGCTAGTACACCGGGACAGCTGAACACTGAAGCTTTCTTT

clone_size: .
cdr3_length: 17
d_call: TRBD1
j_call: TRBJ1-6
v_call: TRBV27
cdr3_aa: CASLPGQGFVGNSPLHF
cdr3_nt: TGTGCCAGTCTCCCGGGACAGGGGTTTGTGGGTAATTCACCCCTCCACTTT

clone_size: .
cdr3_length: 15
d_call: .
j_call: TRBJ1-5
v_call: TRBV6-5
cdr3_aa: CASSYSGVGNQPQHF
cdr3_nt: TGTGCCAGCAGTTACTCCGGGGTTGGCAATCAGCCCCAGCATTTT

clone_size: .
cdr3_length: 17
d_call: TRBD2
j_call: TRBJ2-4
v_call: TRBV3-1/TRBV3-2
cdr3_aa: CASSRRLAGASKNIQYF
cdr3_nt: TGTGCCAGCAGCCGCCGACTAGCGGGGGCCTCCAAAAACATTCAGTACTTC

clone_size: .
cdr3_length: 11
d_call: .
j_call: TRBJ2-5
v_call: TRBV28
cdr3_aa: CASSLRETQYF
cdr3_nt: TGTGCCAGCAGTTTACGGGAGACCCAGTACTTC

clone_size: .
cdr3_length: 12
d_call: .
j_call: TRBJ1-1
v_call: TRBV6-6
cdr3_aa: CASSYGDTEAFF
cdr3_nt: TGTGCCAGCAGTTACGGGGACACTGAAGCTTTCTTT

clone_size: .
cdr3_length: 14
d_call: .
j_call: TRBJ2-6
v_call: TRBV5-1
cdr3_aa: CASSFTHGANVLTF
cdr3_nt: TGCGCCAGCAGCTTCACGCACGGGGCCAACGTCCTGACTTTC

clone_size: .
cdr3_length: 13
d_call: .
j_call: TRBJ1-2
v_call: TRBV5-6
cdr3_aa: CASSLNSPYGYTF
cdr3_nt: TGTGCCAGCAGCTTGAACAGTCCCTATGGCTACACCTTC

clone_size: .
cdr3_length: 15
d_call: .
j_call: TRBJ1-1
v_call: TRBV5-5
cdr3_aa: CASSLSPGANTEAFF
cdr3_nt: TGTGCCAGCAGCTTGTCTCCGGGAGCAAACACTGAAGCTTTCTTT

clone_size: .
cdr3_length: 13
d_call: .
j_call: TRBJ1-1
v_call: TRBV19
cdr3_aa: CASRRGTGTEAFF
cdr3_nt: TGTGCCAGTAGGAGGGGAACGGGAACTGAAGCTTTCTTT

clone_size: .
cdr3_length: 15
d_call: .
j_call: TRBJ1-1
v_call: TRBV27
cdr3_aa: CASSLYQGLGTEAFF
cdr3_nt: TGTGCCAGCAGTTTATACCAGGGGTTGGGGACTGAAGCTTTCTTT

clone_size: .
cdr3_length: 15
d_call: .
j_call: TRBJ2-5
v_call: TRBV7-9
cdr3_aa: CASSHGGGYKETQYF
cdr3_nt: TGTGCCAGCAGCCACGGTGGCGGTTATAAAGAGACCCAGTACTTC

clone_size: .
cdr3_length: 15
d_call: TRBD2
j_call: TRBJ2-3
v_call: TRBV4-3
cdr3_aa: CASSPTSGRQDTQYF
cdr3_nt: TGCGCCAGCAGCCCAACTAGCGGGAGGCAAGATACGCAGTATTTT

clone_size: once
cdr3_length: 13
d_call: .
j_call: TRBJ1-2
v_call: TRBV7-2
cdr3_aa: CASSLGGNYGYTF
cdr3_nt: TGTGCCAGCAGCCTCGGGGGAAACTATGGCTACACCTTC

clone_size: .
cdr3_length: 14
d_call: TRBD2
j_call: TRBJ2-7
v_call: TRBV6-5
cdr3_aa: CASRLAAGLYEQYF
cdr3_nt: TGTGCCAGCAGGCTAGCGGCCGGATTATACGAGCAGTACTTC

clone_size: .
cdr3_length: 11
d_call: .
j_call: TRBJ2-1
v_call: TRBV24-1
cdr3_aa: CATSEGVQQFF
cdr3_nt: TGTGCCACCAGTGAGGGAGTACAGCAGTTCTTC

clone_size: .
cdr3_length: 16
d_call: .
j_call: TRBJ2-7
v_call: TRBV7-9
cdr3_aa: CASSLVVRGRSYEQYF
cdr3_nt: TGTGCCAGCAGCTTAGTAGTCCGGGGGCGGTCCTACGAGCAGTACTTC

clone_size: .
cdr3_length: 15
d_call: .
j_call: TRBJ2-3
v_call: TRBV30
cdr3_aa: CAWSVMSGPTDTQYF
cdr3_nt: TGTGCCTGGAGTGTAATGAGCGGCCCCACAGATACGCAGTATTTT